This T cell receptor (beta chain) was observed in a study of cytomegalovirus exposure and HLA in healthy donors (dated by TCRdb to the late 2010s). Regarding the study in general: In an earlier analysis of 587 of the donors, around 300 Gb of sequence data and 90 million to 130 million unique TCR beta sequences from about 179 million T cells were reported. HLA typing included class I and class II loci at four-digit resolution. In a later genetic analysis, genome-wide SNP genotypes for about 60% of the 666 donors were used, and that subset was treated as a discovery cohort. In the later analysis, no new phenotypic data were used to find candidate immune exposures; instead, reliance was placed on TCR beta sequences and their occurrence across donors. A separate validation cohort of roughly 130 different subjects was used in addition to the 666-subject first cohort. An early release that covered about 600 HLA-typed donors contained approximately 290 gigabases of sequencing data and 85 million to 100 million unique TCR sequences. Every repertoire in the discovery cohort had been generated on one and the same sequencing platform. To predict cytomegalovirus infection status, the study combined high-throughput TCR immunosequencing, statistical association of individual TCRs with disease status, and machine learning. Among the approximately 400 genotyped donors, around 81% belonged to the genetic ancestry cluster associated with self-reported Caucasian donors. The number of donors typed differed by locus, with roughly 629-640 for A, B, C, DRB1 and DQB1, approximately 500 for DQA1, 600 to 610 for DPA1, and some 470 for DPB1. To decide whether each TCR beta V gene segment behaved as functional or pseudogenic, an earlier analysis of several hundred of the donors relied on high-throughput TCR beta sequencing. Among 398 genotyped donors of the cohort, an average of around 240,000 unique TCR beta nucleotide sequences were sequenced per donor, around 20% of them non-productive. A few DR-DQ haplotypes were handled as single units for association and clustering because linkage in the cohort was strong. Donor age, sex, ethnicity and CMV serostatus were collected together with the repertoire data. The aim of the study was to test whether cataloging public T cell receptors could identify signatures of past pathogen exposure. To study patterns of TCR occurrence, a later analysis re-analyzed previously published TCR beta repertoires from 550 to 800 donors and added high-resolution HLA genotyping. The study used immunosequencing to profile the T cell repertoires of several hundred subjects and linked those repertoires to cytomegalovirus serostatus. Results and caveats for the whole study, not just this receptor: In a later analysis, HLA-associated TCR beta chains were found to be more clonally expanded and to have lower generation probabilities than equally common non-associated chains. A few of the identified cytomegalovirus-associated TCR beta chains were confirmed in vitro to be specific for cytomegalovirus antigens. Several of the top co-occurrence clusters appeared to be linked to parvovirus B19, influenza, CMV and Epstein-Barr virus, according to a later analysis. Most TCR sequences were seen in very few donors, while some public TCRs were found in many individuals. When HLA alleles, especially DR and DQ, strongly co-occurred, attributing TCR associations to individual alleles was difficult. Cytomegalovirus status was reported to be diagnosed by the classifier with high specificity and sensitivity in both the original and validation cohorts. In a later analysis, the rate of TCR association differed among HLA loci, with DRB1 alleles having the most associated TCRs and HLA-C alleles having the fewest. The study gave a list of 150 to 200 TCR beta chains associated with cytomegalovirus. In a later analysis, some 17,000 TCR beta sequences were associated with specific HLA alleles at a false discovery rate of 0.05. V-gene and J-gene trimming of TCR beta chains was associated with a missense DCLRE1C variant in a later genetic analysis, and the association was replicated in an independent cohort. Immune exposure information for the cohort was limited to CMV serostatus. A further reported finding was that TCR beta sequences accurately predicted the HLA-A and HLA-B alleles for most subjects in the first cohort. Because some donors lacked HLA typing at each locus, the association tests relied only on the typed subset. In a later genetic analysis, fewer N-insertions in productive TCRs were reported among donors in an Asian-associated ancestry cluster than the approximately 710-donor mean. The authors suggested that the approach could potentially be generalized to other disease states and immunological phenotypes. Broadly in line with IMGT annotations, most TCR beta V segments showed up in productive rearrangements about 87% or about 30% of the time in an earlier analysis of around 600 of the donors. This cohort had only TCR beta chains sequenced, and the lack of alpha or paired-chain data limited which features could be detected. Most CMV-associated TCR beta chains appeared to be HLA-restricted in a later analysis, and the HLA associations seemed to be driven largely by CMV exposure. The earlier analysis of nearly 600 of the donors excluded approximately 17 rarely observed V segments, including chromosome 9 orphons, because counts were too low. Roughly uniform sequencing depth across donors was assumed in presence/absence analyses, although this assumption may not hold. A cluster of highly shared sequence variants was judged likely to represent a technical artifact of the sequencing pipeline. Correlated functional status among segregating V segments might be attributable to linkage disequilibrium, but an unknown experimental factor could not be ruled out.

The cohort comprised some 730 healthy bone marrow donors. At the time of sampling, every cohort member was nominally healthy, though immune exposures that went unrecorded were likely present. The donor was CMV seronegative and was included in the group of 352 seronegative cohort members. Every donor gave a peripheral blood sample, and the peripheral blood mononuclear cells from that sample were used for TCR beta sequencing. The Qiagen DNeasy Blood Extraction Kit was used to extract genomic DNA from the blood cell samples. Library method: the immunoSEQ multiplex PCR assay. A mixture of 60 forward primers for TCR Vbeta segments and 13 reverse primers for TCR Jbeta segments was used in the multiplex PCR. A multiplex PCR assay on genomic DNA amplified the CDR3 region of rearranged TCR beta genes. On the Illumina HiSeq System, the amplified TCR beta libraries were sequenced as 87-base-pair reads. The source study handled its data this way. In a later analysis, some 80 million unique TCR beta chains were counted across the roughly 670 repertoires, and some 10 million of these chains were shared by at least two donors. Raw reads were error-corrected and collapsed into unique sequences by a nearest-neighbor algorithm in which closely related sequences were merged to remove PCR and sequencing errors. V, D and J gene segments were assigned by aligning CDR3 sequences to IMGT reference sequences. Each retained sequence needed at least a six-nucleotide match to both a V gene segment and a J gene segment. Rearrangements were classified as productive when the CDR3 lacked stop codons and remained in frame with V and J, and all other rearrangements were classified as non-productive. Following IMGT convention, CDR3 was defined as the stretch from the second conserved V-encoded cysteine up to the conserved J-encoded phenylalanine. Sequences without an unambiguous match to a single V gene segment were excluded from the earlier analysis of almost 600 of the donors. An earlier analysis of just under 600 of the donors called V segments functional above 56.7% productive rearrangements and segregating when the between-donor standard deviation exceeded 5%. A statistical classification framework was built for diagnosing cytomegalovirus status from the catalog of TCR beta chain sequences. In a later analysis, V and J genes were assigned by comparing TCR nucleotide sequences against IMGT/GENE-DB human TR gene sequences. In a later analysis, CDR3 sequences and most-parsimonious VDJ recombination scenarios were assigned using the TCRdist pipeline. In a later analysis, each TCR beta chain was defined by its CDR3 amino acid sequence together with its V-gene family, and reads lacking a unique V-gene family were excluded. As a way to deal with suspected cross-contamination and a sequencing artifact, a later analysis dropped 500 to 700 nucleotide sequences that were highly shared and had low generation probability. In a later analysis, a clonal expansion index was calculated for each public chain from normalized within-repertoire ranks of inferred template counts. A later analysis computed generation probabilities with a VDJ recombination model fitted to out-of-frame rearrangements, and checked the results against IGoR. A later analysis scored TCR-TCR, TCR-HLA and TCR-CMV co-occurrence with hypergeometric tests, applying a repertoire-size bias correction to TCR pairs. In a later analysis, false discovery rates were estimated by permuting HLA or CMV assignments 20 times. In a later analysis, co-occurring TCRs were grouped using DBSCAN, with TCRdist sequence similarity added in when clustering inside HLA-allele-positive subsets. Co-occurrence clustering excluded repertoires with fewer than 30,000 or more than 120,000 public chains, plus five with anomalous nucleotide sharing. The clones in this table, taken by TCRdb from immuneACCESS, are in-frame only. Not every clone is retained; where verified, under half of the shortfall comes from an unresolved V gene, and the cause of the rest is unknown. The DNA was the basis for D and trimming; V, J and clone size are from that table. This sample holds about 160,000 clones; around four fifths were observed only once. The ten largest clones represent roughly 1.3% of the sample.

This clone has a single count. Its antigen remains unidentified. The input lacks base qualities; no much larger clone sits a single base away. The sample taken for sequencing was PBMCs. This clonotype was obtained from a woman aged 50 to 60 in good health and CMV-seronegative.

The CDR3 has the sequence CASSLWTSGRVEQFF. In nucleotide form, the sequence is TGTGCCAGCAGCCTGTGGACTAGCGGGAGAGTTGAGCAGTTCTTC. The V gene is TRBV7-2 and the J gene is TRBJ2-1, with 13 junctional bases fitting TRBD2. Here V drops 5 bases and J drops 9 bases, and the junction holds 7 bases not matched to any gene. Reading the germline V gene gives CDR1 SGHTA and CDR2 FQGNSA. From its cysteine to its phenylalanine, the CDR3 spans 15 amino acids. Kept here is only the CDR3 DNA, which spans 45 bases and is read in frame from base 1.